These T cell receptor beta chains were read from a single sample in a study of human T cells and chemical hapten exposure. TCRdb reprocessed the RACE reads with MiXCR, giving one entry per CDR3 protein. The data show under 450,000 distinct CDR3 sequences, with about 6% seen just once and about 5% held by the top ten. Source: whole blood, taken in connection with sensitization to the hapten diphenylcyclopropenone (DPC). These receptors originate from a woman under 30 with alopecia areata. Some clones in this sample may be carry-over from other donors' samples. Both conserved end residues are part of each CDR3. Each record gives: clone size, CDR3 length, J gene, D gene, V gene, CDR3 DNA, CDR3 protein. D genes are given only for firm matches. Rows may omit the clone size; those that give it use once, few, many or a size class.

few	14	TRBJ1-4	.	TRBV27	TGTGCCAGCAGTCGCCGACCTGGGAATGAAAAACTGTTTTTT	CASSRRPGNEKLFF
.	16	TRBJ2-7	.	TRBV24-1	TGTGCCACCAGTGATCGCAACCTCAGGGGTTTACGAGAGCAGTACTTC	CATSDRNLRGLREQYF
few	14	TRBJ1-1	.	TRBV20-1	TGCAGTGCTAGACCGGGGTCTCTGAACACTGAAGCTTTCTTT	CSARPGSLNTEAFF
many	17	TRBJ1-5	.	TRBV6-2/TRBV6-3	TGTGCCAGCAGTTACTATCGAGCAGGGGATAGCAATCAGCCCCAGCATTTT	CASSYYRAGDSNQPQHF
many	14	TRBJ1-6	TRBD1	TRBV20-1	TGCAGTGCTAGCGGGACAGGGTGGAACTCACCCCTCCACTTT	CSASGTGWNSPLHF
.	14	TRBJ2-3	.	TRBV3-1	TGTGCCAGCAGCCAAGTGACTAGCACAGATACGCAGTATTTT	CASSQVTSTDTQYF
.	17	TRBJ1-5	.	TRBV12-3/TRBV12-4	TGTGCCAGCAGTTTGGACCCGGGACACCTTAGCAATCAGCCCCAGCATTTT	CASSLDPGHLSNQPQHF
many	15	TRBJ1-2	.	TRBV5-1	TGCGCCAGCAGCACCGGGACGGCGGATTACTATGGCTACACCTTC	CASSTGTADYYGYTF
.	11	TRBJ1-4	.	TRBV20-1	TGCAGTGCTAGAGGGCCTGAAAAACTGTTTTTT	CSARGPEKLFF
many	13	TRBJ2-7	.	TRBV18	TGTGCCAGCTCACCGCGGGGTTCCAACGAGCAGTACTTC	CASSPRGSNEQYF